A selection of T cell receptor beta chains follows, all from one sample in a study of blood T cell repertoires in COVID-19. Clones were read by immunoSEQ multiplex PCR, and TCRdb kept only the in-frame ones, dropping some. The repertoire consists of under 300,000 clones, with around 86% occurring once and the leading ten covering about 3%. Sequences were obtained from peripheral blood. The receptors were sampled from a woman under 40 with active or convalescent COVID-19. The CDR3 runs from the conserved cysteine through the conserved F or W. A D gene is named only where the DNA matches it firmly. Rows give clone size only sometimes, using once, few, many, or a class for an expanded clone.

d_call,clone_size,j_call,v_call,cdr3_aa,cdr3_nt
.,.,TRBJ1-3,TRBV12-3/TRBV12-4,CARALGNTIYF,TGTGCCAGGGCCCTGGGAAACACCATATATTTT
TRBD2,.,TRBJ2-3,TRBV6-6,CASSYVAGRDTQYF,TGTGCCAGCAGTTACGTAGCGGGGAGAGATACGCAGTATTTT
.,.,TRBJ2-7,TRBV28,CASGRRGGEQYF,TGTGCCAGCGGTAGAAGGGGGGGCGAGCAGTACTTC
.,.,TRBJ1-1,TRBV7-8,CASSTAQRANTEAFF,TGTGCCAGCAGCACGGCACAGAGGGCGAACACTGAAGCTTTCTTT
TRBD1,.,TRBJ1-2,TRBV19,CASSLQGSTMGYTF,TGTGCCAGTAGTCTACAGGGGTCCACTATGGGCTACACCTTC
TRBD2,.,TRBJ2-3,TRBV4-3,CASSQYSSAGGTDTQYF,TGCGCCAGCAGCCAATATAGTTCTGCGGGGGGGACAGATACGCAGTATTTT
.,.,TRBJ2-4,TRBV9,CASSVAPMRDSRRGNIQYF,TGTGCCAGCAGCGTAGCTCCAATGAGGGACAGCCGGAGGGGAAACATTCAGTACTTC
TRBD1,once,TRBJ1-4,TRBV14,CASSHGQGRRLFF,TGTGCCAGCAGCCACGGACAGGGCCGGAGACTGTTTTTT
.,.,TRBJ2-5,TRBV5-1,CASSFGSKETQYF,TGCGCCAGCAGCTTTGGCTCCAAAGAGACCCAGTACTTC
.,.,TRBJ2-2,TRBV2,CASSAGLPFKELFF,TGTGCCAGCAGTGCAGGACTGCCTTTTAAGGAGCTGTTTTTT
.,.,TRBJ1-2,TRBV3-1/TRBV3-2,CASSQVLQAPYGYTF,TGTGCCAGCAGCCAAGTTCTTCAGGCGCCTTATGGCTACACCTTC
.,.,TRBJ1-3,TRBV30,CARDAEGNTIYF,TGTGCCCGGGACGCAGAAGGAAACACCATATATTTT
TRBD1,.,TRBJ1-5,TRBV18,CASSPQNRDRFSNQPQHF,TGTGCCAGCTCACCGCAAAACCGGGACAGATTTAGCAATCAGCCCCAGCATTTT
TRBD1,.,TRBJ2-3,TRBV18,CASSPNRDRSTDTQYF,TGTGCCAGCTCACCTAACAGGGACAGAAGCACAGATACGCAGTATTTT
.,.,TRBJ2-1,TRBV27,CASSTKPGVYNEQFF,TGTGCCAGCTCGACCAAGCCCGGGGTTTACAATGAGCAGTTCTTC
.,.,TRBJ2-6,TRBV30,CAWSPFSGANVLTF,TGTGCCTGGTCCCCGTTTTCTGGGGCCAACGTCCTGACTTTC
.,.,TRBJ1-6,TRBV15,CATSSVSGNSPLHF,TGTGCCACCAGCAGTGTCTCGGGGAATTCACCCCTCCACTTT
.,.,TRBJ2-3,TRBV24-1,CATRRGSTDTQYF,TGTGCCACCCGCAGGGGATCCACAGATACGCAGTATTTT
.,once,TRBJ2-5,TRBV2,CASSEAVGGTQYF,TGTGCCAGCAGTGAAGCCGTCGGGGGGACCCAGTACTTC
TRBD1,.,TRBJ2-7,TRBV5-1,CASSSRDRDLSYEQYF,TGCGCCAGCAGCTCCCGGGACAGGGACCTATCCTACGAGCAGTACTTC
TRBD2,.,TRBJ2-4,TRBV20-1,CSAGLEDIQYF,TGCAGTGCTGGACTAGAAGACATTCAGTACTTC
TRBD1,.,TRBJ1-2,TRBV30,CAWAQGAYGYTF,TGTGCCTGGGCACAGGGGGCCTATGGCTACACCTTC
.,.,TRBJ1-5,TRBV18,CASSPLQGYQPQHF,TGTGCCAGCTCACCATTGCAGGGCTATCAGCCCCAGCATTTT
.,.,TRBJ1-6,TRBV5-6,CASSLAGGTYNSPLHF,TGTGCCAGCAGCTTGGCCGGCGGAACCTATAATTCACCCCTCCACTTT
TRBD1,.,TRBJ1-5,TRBV7-2,CASSLVGQGGSQPQHF,TGTGCCAGCAGCTTAGTGGGACAGGGTGGAAGTCAGCCCCAGCATTTT
.,.,TRBJ2-1,TRBV5-8,CASSSGGQTYNEQFF,TGTGCCAGCAGCTCCGGCGGACAGACATACAATGAGCAGTTCTTC
.,.,TRBJ2-7,TRBV27,CASSFPGSYEQYF,TGTGCCAGCAGTTTCCCAGGGTCTTACGAGCAGTACTTC
.,.,TRBJ2-1,TRBV4-3,CASSQDWGAEGYNEQFF,TGCGCCAGCAGCCAAGATTGGGGCGCGGAGGGCTACAATGAGCAGTTCTTC
TRBD1,.,TRBJ1-1,TRBV18,CASSPGTGWAVGTEAFF,TGTGCCAGCTCACCTGGGACAGGGTGGGCTGTTGGCACTGAAGCTTTCTTT
.,.,TRBJ1-4,TRBV9,CASSVTPGGEKLFF,TGTGCCAGCAGCGTAACCCCCGGCGGTGAAAAACTGTTTTTT
.,.,TRBJ2-2,TRBV2,CASSEQGGTGELFF,TGTGCCAGCAGTGAGCAGGGAGGCACCGGGGAGCTGTTTTTT
.,.,TRBJ2-1,TRBV9,CASSRTVHNEQFF,TGTGCCAGCAGCCGGACAGTCCACAATGAGCAGTTCTTC
.,.,TRBJ2-5,TRBV5-6,CASSFFSRGLGLQETQYF,TGTGCCAGCAGTTTCTTTTCCAGGGGTTTGGGCCTCCAAGAGACCCAGTACTTC
TRBD1,.,TRBJ2-2,TRBV9,CASSVQGQPYTGELFF,TGTGCCAGCAGCGTCCAGGGACAGCCATACACCGGGGAGCTGTTTTTT
.,.,TRBJ2-5,TRBV4-1,CASSQASLKETQYF,TGCGCCAGCAGCCAGGCTAGCTTGAAAGAGACCCAGTACTTC
TRBD1,few,TRBJ1-2,TRBV5-3,CARTPNRGEDDYGYTF,TGTGCCAGAACCCCCAACAGGGGTGAGGATGACTATGGCTACACCTTC
TRBD1,once,TRBJ1-2,TRBV7-2,CASSPRTGNYGYTF,TGTGCCAGCAGCCCCAGGACAGGAAACTATGGCTACACCTTC
TRBD1,.,TRBJ1-2,TRBV10-3,CAISESTGSYGYTF,TGTGCCATCAGTGAGTCGACAGGGAGCTACGGCTACACCTTC
TRBD2,once,TRBJ2-1,TRBV4-3,CASSQALAGAYNEQFF,TGCGCCAGCAGCCAGGCTCTAGCGGGGGCCTACAATGAGCAGTTCTTC
.,.,TRBJ2-5,TRBV5-5,CASSLRGLQETQYF,TGTGCCAGCAGCTTGCGGGGACTGCAAGAGACCCAGTACTTC
TRBD1,.,TRBJ2-5,TRBV5-1,CASSFDRQGMELAQYF,TGCGCCAGCAGCTTTGACCGACAGGGGATGGAACTGGCCCAGTACTTC
TRBD2,.,TRBJ2-1,TRBV5-1,CASSASLAGLYNEQFF,TGCGCCAGCAGCGCCTCCCTAGCGGGGCTCTACAATGAGCAGTTCTTC
.,.,TRBJ1-4,TRBV5-1,CASKDSLNEKLFF,TGCGCCAGCAAGGACTCACTAAATGAAAAACTGTTTTTT
.,.,TRBJ1-4,TRBV30,CAWSAGIAREKLFF,TGTGCCTGGAGCGCGGGGATTGCGCGGGAAAAACTGTTTTTT
.,.,TRBJ1-1,TRBV5-1,CASSLEWGGTEAFF,TGCGCCAGCAGCTTGGAATGGGGCGGCACTGAAGCTTTCTTT
.,.,TRBJ1-1,TRBV18,CASSPPGNTEAFF,TGTGCCAGCTCACCACCCGGGAACACTGAAGCTTTCTTT
.,once,TRBJ1-1,TRBV7-9,CASSPGGDTEAFF,TGTGCCAGCAGCCCCGGGGGGGACACTGAAGCTTTCTTT
TRBD1,.,TRBJ1-2,TRBV6-5,CASISTGVNYGYTF,TGTGCCAGCATCTCGACAGGGGTTAACTATGGCTACACCTTC
TRBD1,.,TRBJ2-7,TRBV27,CASSRQGPYEQYF,TGTGCCAGCAGTCGACAGGGACCCTACGAGCAGTACTTC
TRBD2,.,TRBJ2-1,TRBV19,CASSMPPRLAGGSEQFF,TGTGCCAGTAGTATGCCCCCTCGACTAGCGGGGGGCAGTGAGCAGTTCTTC
TRBD2,.,TRBJ2-1,TRBV7-2,CASSSNPGGAPYNEQFF,TGTGCCAGCAGCTCAAATCCCGGGGGGGCCCCCTACAATGAGCAGTTCTTC
.,.,TRBJ1-3,TRBV4-3,CASSPFVGQFSGNTIYF,TGCGCCAGCAGCCCGTTCGTCGGACAATTCTCTGGAAACACCATATATTTT
TRBD2,.,TRBJ2-1,TRBV7-2,CASSSWTSGGGEQFF,TGTGCCAGCAGCTCCTGGACTAGCGGGGGAGGTGAGCAGTTCTTC
.,.,TRBJ2-1,TRBV27,CASSSGIRELEQFF,TGTGCCAGCAGTTCCGGGATAAGGGAGTTAGAGCAGTTCTTC
TRBD2,.,TRBJ2-1,TRBV9,CASSAGRGPRGEQFF,TGTGCCAGCAGCGCCGGGAGGGGCCCAAGGGGTGAGCAGTTCTTC
.,once,TRBJ2-2,TRBV27,CASSPPAGVTGELFF,TGTGCCAGCAGTCCCCCGGCAGGGGTGACCGGGGAGCTGTTTTTT
TRBD2,.,TRBJ2-3,TRBV7-9,CASSLAQTSGGSRTDTQYF,TGTGCCAGCAGCTTAGCCCAGACTAGCGGGGGCTCCAGGACAGATACGCAGTATTTT
.,few,TRBJ1-4,TRBV24-1,CATSDPRGGRNEKLFF,TGTGCCACCAGTGATCCCCGAGGGGGAAGGAATGAAAAACTGTTTTTT
TRBD1,once,TRBJ1-1,TRBV19,CASNLRTGDTEAFF,TGTGCCAGTAACCTTCGGACAGGGGATACTGAAGCTTTCTTT